This TCR beta chain originates from a study of blood T cell repertoires in COVID-19. The overall study: The United States, Italy and Spain were the sources of the acute and convalescent COVID-19 samples. In each case, the material was cDNA or gDNA derived from T cells, B-cell-depleted T cells, or PBMCs.

In the source study's methods: Using reference gene primer amplification, nucleated cell counts were estimated. Method: immunoSEQ multiplex PCR; TCRdb's copy keeps in-frame clones and lacks some. V, J and clone size were drawn from that table, and D and trimming were deduced from the DNA. The profile covers roughly 180,000 clones, with around four fifths appearing a single time and approximately 5.4% taken by the ten largest. The CDR3 is made up of 14 amino acids. From germline, CDR1 is MNHEY and CDR2 SMNVEV (reference sequence). V was clipped by 1 base and J by 4 bases, with 8 bases between them. The chain is built from TRBV27 and TRBJ1-5; D remains unclear. The sequenced sample consisted of peripheral blood. The receptor's source is a woman in her thirties with acute or convalescent COVID-19. DNA of the CDR3: TGTGCCAGCAGTTTATTCGCGGGGAATCAGCCCCAGCATTTT. Its protein product is CASSLFAGNQPQHF.